This passage covers 14 T cell receptor beta chains from one sample sequenced in a study of cytomegalovirus exposure and HLA in healthy donors. Researchers ran the PCR with 60 Vbeta and 13 Jbeta primers. This table comes from immunoSEQ multiplex PCR, and its TCRdb copy is limited to in-frame clones, with some not included. The sample records about 200,000 clones, 75% to 85% being singletons. The sample was PBMCs. All receptors come from a woman aged 50 to 60 in good health and CMV-seropositive.

The V gene is TRBV7-8, the J gene TRBJ2-7, with 7 nucleotides matching TRBD2. V was pared by 5 bases and J by 5 bases, with 12 bases of the junction left unmatched. Germline V gene lookup returns CDR1 SGHVS and CDR2 FQNEAQ. The CDR3 runs 15 residues. The CDR3 spells CASSGSRLAADEQYF. In DNA, the CDR3 is TGTGCCAGCAGCGGCAGCCGACTAGCCGCAGACGAGCAGTACTTC.

This clone was seen once. DNA of the CDR3: TGTGCCAGCAGCTACTTACAGATTATGAACACTGAAGCTTTCTTT. Residues: CASSYLQIMNTEAFF. This chain connects TRBV11-2 to TRBJ1-1, with D unclear. The ends were cut back, 4 bases at V and 0 bases at J, with 12 bases in the middle. CDR3 length: 15 amino acids. The germline V gene has CDR1 SGHAT and CDR2 FQNNGV.

The genes are TRBV10-3 and TRBJ2-3, with a weak D call TRBD2 (6 bases). The CDR3 runs 14 residues. Trimming removed 0 bases from V and 6 bases from J, with 10 bases in between. Germline CDR1 and CDR2: ENHRY and SYGVKD. The CDR3 region has the DNA TGTGCCATCAGTGAGTCACTAGCAAAGGATACGCAGTATTTT. Protein: CAISESLAKDTQYF.

This clone was detected only a few times. This chain uses TRBV6-1 with TRBJ1-6, with D uncertain. The CDR3 totals 14 residues. The V end was cut by 4 bases, the J end by 7 bases, with 11 bases between. Looked up from germline, CDR1 is MNHNS and CDR2 is SASEGT. The DNA for the CDR3 is TGTGCCAGCAGTGTCAGTCCACCGAATTCACCCCTCCACTTT. Residues: CASSVSPPNSPLHF.

The CDR3 DNA follows: TGTGCCAGCAGCTCGGACAGTTACGAGCAGTACTTC. This codes for CASSSDSYEQYF. The J gene is TRBJ2-7, the V gene TRBV5-4, with a tentative D call TRBD1 (6 bases). The germline CDR1 and CDR2 sequences are SGHNT and YYREEE (reference sequence). V gave up 3 bases and J gave up 4 bases, with 8 bases separating them. CDR3 length equals 12 residues.

To note about this clone: One end of the junction is discordant with germline, which a read error may explain. The chain couples TRBV6-1 to TRBJ2-6; a possible D gene is TRBD1 (5 bases). The V gene's germline CDR1 is MNHNS and CDR2 SASEGT. The CDR3 runs to 15 residues. The CDR3 region has the DNA TGTGCCAGCAGTGAAGTTGGAGCTGGGGCCAACGGCCTGACTTTC. It codes for CASSEVGAGANGLTF.

The V and J genes are TRBV2 and TRBJ1-6, with a tentative D call TRBD1 (5 bases). Trimming took 1 base from V and 8 from J, leaving 9 bases between them. The CDR3 length is 14 residues. From germline, CDR1 is SNHLY and CDR2 FYNNEI. The CDR3 loop reads CASSEEGQDSPLHF. The CDR3 DNA reads TGTGCCAGCAGTGAAGAGGGGCAGGATTCACCCCTCCACTTT.

This clone was seen a few times. CDR3 coding DNA: TGCAGTGGAACTTTCCAAGAGACCCAGTACTTC. It codes for CSGTFQETQYF. The rearrangement links TRBV20-1 to TRBJ2-5; D is uncertain. Germline assignment: CDR1 DFQATT and CDR2 SNEGSKA (reference sequence). Trimming shortened V by 7 bases and J by 1 base, and 7 bases separated the two germline ends. There are 11 residues in the CDR3.

J is TRBJ2-7 and V is TRBV11-3; TRBD2 might be the D (5 bases). The DNA end lines up better with TRBJ2-1; the J call may be wrong. CDR1 is SGHNT, CDR2 YENEEA, per germline. CDR3 length equals 11 residues. DNA for the CDR3: TGTGCCAGCAGTCTAGCTCCGGGACAGTTCTTC. Its protein product is CASSLAPGQFF.

This clone has more than one count but fewer than ten. The chain uses TRBV28 and TRBJ2-7; TRBD2 agrees at 9 bases. Trimming removed 2 bases from V and 2 bases from J; junction bases left unmatched: 7. Germline CDR1 and CDR2: MDHEN and SYDVKM. CDR3 length: 16 residues. The CDR3 DNA reads TGTGCCAGCAGTTTAGCGGGAGGGCCCTTACCCTACGAGCAGTACTTC. It is translated as CASSLAGGPLPYEQYF.

The chain carries TRBV4-1 and TRBJ1-1; D might be TRBD1 (6 bases). The CDR3 runs 15 residues. V lost 3 bases, J lost 4 bases, and 15 bases lay in between. Germline-derived CDR1 and CDR2 are MGHRA and YSYEKL. The CDR3 nucleotides read TGCGCCAGCAGCCAGGAACAGGGAAGCGGCACTGAAGCTTTCTTT. Its protein is CASSQEQGSGTEAFF.

This chain joins TRBV7-9 and TRBJ2-2; weak D call: TRBD2 (6 bases). V was pared by 6 bases and J by 1 base, with 21 bases between. The length of the CDR3 is 18 residues. Germline V gene sequence: CDR1 SEHNR, CDR2 FQNEAQ (reference sequence). The CDR3 region has the DNA TGTGCCAGCAGATACACAGAAAGGGGACTTTTGAACACCGGGGAGCTGTTTTTT. Protein product: CASRYTERGLLNTGELFF.

This chain links TRBV11-2 with TRBJ2-7, with D maybe TRBD2 (6 bases). Germline CDR1 SGHAT, CDR2 FQNNGV. The CDR3 consists of 15 residues. Trimming left V 4 bases short and J 2 bases short, with 15 bases between. DNA for the CDR3: TGTGCCAGCAGCTCCATTGGGGGGAACACCTACGAGCAGTACTTC. Translation: CASSSIGGNTYEQYF.

CDR3 sequence: CASSLRMNTEAFF. The CDR3 DNA reads TGTGCCAGCAGCTTGCGGATGAACACTGAAGCTTTCTTT. The V gene is TRBV7-2, the J gene TRBJ1-1; D is uncertain. Germline-derived CDR1 and CDR2 are SGHTA and FQGNSA. This CDR3 is built from 13 residues. Trimming removed 3 bases at V and 0 bases at J, with 5 bases between.